This T cell receptor (beta chain) originates from a study of blood T cells in healthy people across ages. V was pared by 5 bases and J by 5 bases, with 15 bases between. Germline V lookup: CDR1 ENHRY, CDR2 SYGVKD. The CDR3 spans 14 residues. Primed by a sample-barcoded 5' primer and a J-beta primer mix, a second PCR proceeded for 7 to 11 cycles. MiXCR, run by TCRdb on the 5' RACE reads, gives a single entry per CDR3 protein. The table includes about 770,000 distinct CDR3 sequences, approximately 44% detected once. The sequence came from a man between 60 and 70 years old in good health. The V and J genes are TRBV10-3 and TRBJ2-5; D unresolved. The sequencing sample was made of blood. CDR3 in amino acids: CAISSDYARETQYF. Written as DNA, the CDR3 is TGTGCCATCAGTAGCGATTACGCCAGGGAGACCCAGTACTTC.